One sample yielded the 18 T cell receptor beta chains listed below, sequenced in a study of CD8 T cells in ankylosing spondylitis. Broader study findings: Ankylosing spondylitis blood appeared to be characterized by a TCR beta motif of several highly homologous variants.

No cognate antigen is known for these TCRs. TCRdb fed the 5' RACE reads into MiXCR, producing one record per CDR3 protein. Here the sample spans about 750,000 distinct CDR3 sequences, around 17% being singletons. The sample consisted of blood, either unsorted or a sorted T cell fraction (not recorded which). These receptors were taken from a male donor with ankylosing spondylitis.

This sequence joins TRBV5-1 and TRBJ1-5; D call uncertain. The CDR3 covers 15 residues. Per the germline V gene, CDR1 is SGHRS and CDR2 is YFSETQ. V was pared by 0 bases and J by 1 base, with 8 bases between. The CDR3, as DNA: TGCGCCAGCAGCTTGGAGGGTCGGAGCAATCAGCCCCAGCATTTT. Its translation: CASSLEGRSNQPQHF.

This clonotype came up a few times. This rearrangement joins TRBV20-1 to TRBJ2-3; the D gene is possibly TRBD1 (5 bases). V gave up 6 bases and J gave up 7 bases, with 11 bases separating them. The CDR3 consists of 11 residues. Germline loops: CDR1 DFQATT, CDR2 SNEGSKA (reference sequence). CDR3 region: CSAKAGNTQYF. The CDR3 region has the DNA TGCAGTGCAAAGGCAGGGAATACGCAGTATTTT.

A remark on this clonotype: A junction end diverges from the germline sequence, so it may reflect a read error. The chain employs TRBV6-1 and TRBJ1-1; 7 bases map to TRBD1. The germline CDR1 and CDR2 sequences are MNHNS and SASEGT. The CDR3 spans 16 residues. As DNA, the CDR3 is TGTGCCAGCAGCCGGGCAGGGGGGGAGATGAACACTGAAGCTTCCTTT. Encoded protein: CASSRAGGEMNTEASF.

This clonotype was recorded a few times. V usage is TRBV3-1 and J usage is TRBJ2-7; no definite D call. The CDR3 length is 16 residues. Germline V CDR1 and CDR2: LGHDT, YNNKEL (reference sequence). V was pared by 1 base and J by 4 bases, with 17 bases between. The CDR3 is CASSQVGSGETYEQYF. The DNA for the CDR3 is TGTGCCAGCAGCCAAGTCGGCAGTGGGGAAACTTACGAGCAGTACTTC.

The genes are TRBV20-1 and TRBJ1-5, with 8 bases fitting TRBD1. This CDR3 comprises 13 residues. After removal of 6 bases from V and 5 bases from J, the junction contained 6 bases not matched to a gene. Germline-derived CDR1 and CDR2 are DFQATT and SNEGSKA (reference sequence). CDR3: CSAAGQEHQPQHF. CDR3 bases: TGCAGTGCCGCGGGACAGGAACATCAGCCCCAGCATTTT.

The rearrangement links TRBV5-1 to TRBJ2-2; D possibly corresponds to TRBD2 (6 bases). Germline V CDR1 and CDR2: SGHRS, YFSETQ. Trimming took off 9 bases at V and 4 bases at J, with 16 bases between the two ends. The CDR3 loop spans 14 amino acids. CDR3 protein: CATRPGEATGELFF. The DNA of the CDR3 is TGCGCCACCCGGCCGGGGGAGGCCACCGGGGAGCTGTTTTTT.

V usage is TRBV7-9 and J usage is TRBJ2-2, with 7 bases fitting TRBD1. The CDR3 totals 17 residues. The ends lost 2 bases at V and 5 bases at J; junction bases unmatched: 11. CDR1 is SEHNR, CDR2 FQNEAQ, per germline (reference sequence). The CDR3 is CASSLSSADRVTGELFF. The CDR3 DNA sequence: TGTGCCAGCAGCTTATCCTCCGCCGACAGGGTGACCGGGGAGCTGTTTTTT.

This clonotype was observed a few times. The chain joins TRBV11-2 to TRBJ1-6; D might be TRBD1 (6 bases). Germline V CDR1 and CDR2: SGHAT, FQNNGV. V was cut by 1 base and J by 14 bases, with 24 bases left in between. This CDR3 contains 17 residues. Here the CDR3 DNA reads TGTGCCAGCAGCTTAGTTGCAAGGGGACACACTTTTATGACCCTCCACTTT. This gives the protein CASSLVARGHTFMTLHF.

This clonotype turned up a few times. The chain uses TRBV27 and TRBJ2-1, with D possibly matching TRBD1 (6 bases). Between the trimmed V and J ends, which lost 3 bases and 6 bases, there was a span of 21 bases. The CDR3 is 17 residues long. Germline CDR1 MNHEY, CDR2 SMNVEV (reference sequence). This CDR3 is CASSFQGSEPRFNEQFF. CDR3 DNA sequence: TGTGCCAGCAGTTTTCAGGGGTCGGAGCCGAGATTCAATGAGCAGTTCTTC.

The rearrangement uses TRBV20-1 and TRBJ2-1, with a weak D call TRBD1 (6 bases). Germline V CDR1 and CDR2: DFQATT, SNEGSKA (reference sequence). The CDR3 length is 15 residues. V lost 6 bases and J 0 bases, leaving 15 bases between the germline ends. In DNA form, the CDR3 reads TGCAGTGCCCGGGACACCAGGAGCTCCTACAATGAGCAGTTCTTC. Residues: CSARDTRSSYNEQFF.

The rearrangement links TRBV9 to TRBJ1-3; D is ambiguous. Germline CDR1 reads SGDLS; CDR2 reads YYNGEE. V was trimmed by 3 bases and J by 0 bases, leaving 10 bases between them. The CDR3 has 15 residues. This CDR3 is CASSGRPSSGNTIYF. CDR3 DNA: TGTGCCAGCAGCGGAAGACCGAGCTCTGGAAACACCATATATTTT.

V usage is TRBV2 and J usage is TRBJ1-5; TRBD1 is a possible D gene (6 bases). V gave up 6 bases and J gave up 11 bases, with 17 bases separating them. The germline V gene has CDR1 SNHLY and CDR2 FYNNEI. This CDR3 comprises 13 residues. The CDR3 here is CASSQVGRQAQHF. CDR3 DNA sequence: TGTGCCAGCAGCCAAGTAGGGAGACAGGCCCAGCATTTT. The full variable domain, completed using reference TRBV2 and TRBJ1-5, is EPEVTQTPSHQVTQMGQEVILRCVPISNHLYFYWYRQILGQKVEFLVSFYNNEISEKSEIFDDQFSVERPDGSNFTLKIRSTKLEDSAMYFCASSQVGRQAQHFGDGTRLSIL.

The chain joins TRBV20-1 to TRBJ1-5; D remains unclear. The CDR3 is made up of 10 amino acids. The V end was cut by 5 bases, the J end by 7 bases, with 6 bases between. From germline, CDR1 is DFQATT and CDR2 SNEGSKA (reference sequence). The CDR3 is CSAGEQPQHF. CDR3 nucleotide sequence: TGCAGTGCTGGGGAGCAGCCCCAGCATTTT.

In its sample, this clonotype was seen a few times. The rearrangement joins TRBV4-2 to TRBJ2-7; 9 bases line up with TRBD2. The J segment lost 1 base and the V segment lost 0 bases, leaving 4 bases of the junction unmatched. The CDR3 is 16 residues long. Germline V gene sequence: CDR1 LGHNA, CDR2 YNFKEQ. As DNA, the CDR3 is TGTGCCAGCAGCCAAGAAAGGACTAGCGTATCCTACGAGCAGTACTTC. It codes for CASSQERTSVSYEQYF.

This clonotype occurred a few times. The chain links TRBV7-6 to TRBJ2-7, with 7 bases that match TRBD1. Germline CDR1 and CDR2: SGHVS and FNYEAQ. This CDR3 region has 17 residues. The V segment lost 5 bases and the J segment 6 bases; nucleotides outside the gene matches: 19. CDR3 residues: CASSGDLAGTVPREQYF. In nucleotides, the CDR3 is TGTGCCAGCAGCGGAGATCTTGCCGGGACAGTCCCCCGCGAGCAGTACTTC.

This clonotype has only a few counts. The chain recombines TRBV15 with TRBJ2-7; D may be TRBD2 (5 bases). The CDR3 has 15 amino acids. Per germline, CDR1 LNHNV and CDR2 YYDKDF (reference sequence). Trimming removed 3 bases at V and 1 base at J, with 13 bases between. The CDR3 nucleotides read TGTGCCACCAGCAGCGTCCGGGCGGGTTCCTACGAGCAGTACTTC. Translating it yields CATSSVRAGSYEQYF.

The sample holds a few counts of this clonotype. The gene calls are TRBV12-3 or TRBV12-4 and TRBJ1-1; D not resolved. The germline V and J ends were trimmed by 8 bases and 3 bases, with 13 bases remaining between them. The CDR3 has 13 amino acids. CDR3 bases: TGTGCCAGCTCCCGGGAGCAGTACACTGAAGCTTTCTTT. It yields the protein CASSREQYTEAFF.

In its sample, this clonotype was seen a few times. The rearrangement uses TRBV12-3 or TRBV12-4 and TRBJ1-1; D gene ambiguous. Trimming cost V 7 bases and J 0 bases, with 15 bases left between them. The CDR3 extends over 15 amino acids. CDR3 amino acids: CASTFSGVMNTEAFF. CDR3 sequence (DNA): TGTGCCAGCACTTTCTCCGGGGTGATGAACACTGAAGCTTTCTTT.